This T cell receptor (beta chain) was recorded in a study of PD-1 blockade in classical Hodgkin lymphoma. The study, taken as a whole, reports: In CD4+ cells, TCR diversity went up significantly by C4D1, but in CD8+ cells it did not.

All patients relapsed after autologous stem cell transplantation, and brentuximab vedotin exposure varied. Progressive disease, partial response or complete response was each patient's best response. The data were produced by immunoSEQ multiplex PCR, yet TCRdb's version contains in-frame clones alone and is incomplete. This table holds about 94,000 clones, roughly nine tenths found once. Unmatched junction bases numbered 4, after V lost 1 base and J lost 3 bases. Germline CDR1 LNHDA, CDR2 SQIVND (reference sequence). This CDR3 comprises 16 residues. In the case of this clone: As yet, its antigen is unknown.

The source was peripheral blood mononuclear cells (PBMCs), collected before the second cycle of nivolumab. The V gene is TRBV19, the J gene TRBJ2-1; 9 nucleotides line up with TRBD2. The receptor's source is a human donor with classical Hodgkin lymphoma. The DNA for the CDR3 is TGTGCCAGTAGTATAGCCAGCGGGGGGATCTACAATGAGCAGTTCTTC. Its translation: CASSIASGGIYNEQFF.